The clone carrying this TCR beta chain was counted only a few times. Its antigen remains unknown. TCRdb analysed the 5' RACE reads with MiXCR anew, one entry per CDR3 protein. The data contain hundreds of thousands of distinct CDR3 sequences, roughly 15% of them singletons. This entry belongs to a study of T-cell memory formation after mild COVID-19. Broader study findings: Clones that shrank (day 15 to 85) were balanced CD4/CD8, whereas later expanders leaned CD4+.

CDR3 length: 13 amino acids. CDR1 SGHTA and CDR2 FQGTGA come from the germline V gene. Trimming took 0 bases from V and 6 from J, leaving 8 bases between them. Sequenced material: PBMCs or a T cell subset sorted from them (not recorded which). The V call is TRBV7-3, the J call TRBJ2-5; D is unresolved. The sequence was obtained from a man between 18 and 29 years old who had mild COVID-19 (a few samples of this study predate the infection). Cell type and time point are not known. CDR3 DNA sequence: TGTGCCAGCAGCTTAACGTTCGCCCAGACCCAGTACTTC. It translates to CASSLTFAQTQYF.